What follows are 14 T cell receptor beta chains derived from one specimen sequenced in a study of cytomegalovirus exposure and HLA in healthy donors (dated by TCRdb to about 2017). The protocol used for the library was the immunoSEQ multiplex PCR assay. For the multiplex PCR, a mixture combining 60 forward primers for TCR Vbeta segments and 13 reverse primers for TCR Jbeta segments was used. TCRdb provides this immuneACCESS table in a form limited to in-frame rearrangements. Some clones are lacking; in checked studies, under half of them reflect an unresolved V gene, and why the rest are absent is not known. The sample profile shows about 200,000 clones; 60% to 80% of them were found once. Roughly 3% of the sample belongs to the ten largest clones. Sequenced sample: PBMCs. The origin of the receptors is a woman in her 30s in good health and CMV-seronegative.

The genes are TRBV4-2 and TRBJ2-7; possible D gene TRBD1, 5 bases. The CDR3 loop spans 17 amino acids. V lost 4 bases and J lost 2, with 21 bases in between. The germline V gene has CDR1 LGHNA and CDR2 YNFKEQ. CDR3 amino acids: CASSRLQVSTATYEQYF. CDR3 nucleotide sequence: TGTGCCAGCAGCCGCCTCCAAGTTTCGACAGCAACCTACGAGCAGTACTTC.

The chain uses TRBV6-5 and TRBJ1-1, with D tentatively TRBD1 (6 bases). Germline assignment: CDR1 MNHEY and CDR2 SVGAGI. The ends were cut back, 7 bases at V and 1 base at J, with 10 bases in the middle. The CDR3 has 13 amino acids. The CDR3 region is CASMRTENTEAFF. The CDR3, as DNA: TGTGCCAGCATGAGGACAGAGAACACTGAAGCTTTCTTT.

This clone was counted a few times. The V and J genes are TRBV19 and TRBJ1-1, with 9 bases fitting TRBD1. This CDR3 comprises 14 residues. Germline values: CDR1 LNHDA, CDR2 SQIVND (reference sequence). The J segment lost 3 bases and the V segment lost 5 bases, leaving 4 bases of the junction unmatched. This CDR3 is CASSEQGADTEAFF. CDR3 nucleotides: TGTGCCAGTAGTGAACAGGGGGCGGACACTGAAGCTTTCTTT. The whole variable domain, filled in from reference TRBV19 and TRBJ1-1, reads DGGITQSPKYLFRKEGQNVTLSCEQNLNHDAMYWYRQDPGQGLRLIYYSQIVNDFQKGDIAEGYSVSREKKESFPLTVTSAQKNPTAFYLCASSEQGADTEAFFGQGTRLTVV.

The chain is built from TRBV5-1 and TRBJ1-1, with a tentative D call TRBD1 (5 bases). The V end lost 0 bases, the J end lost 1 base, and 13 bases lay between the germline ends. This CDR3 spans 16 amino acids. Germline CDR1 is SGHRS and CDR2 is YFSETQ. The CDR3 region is CASSLDVPGGNTEAFF. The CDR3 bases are TGCGCCAGCAGCTTGGACGTCCCGGGGGGGAACACTGAAGCTTTCTTT.

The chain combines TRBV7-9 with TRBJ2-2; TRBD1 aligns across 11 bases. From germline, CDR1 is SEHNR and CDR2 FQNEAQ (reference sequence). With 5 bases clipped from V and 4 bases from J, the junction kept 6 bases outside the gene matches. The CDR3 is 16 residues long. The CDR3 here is CASSPKGQGGTGELFF. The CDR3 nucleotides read TGTGCCAGCAGCCCGAAGGGACAGGGGGGCACCGGGGAGCTGTTTTTT.

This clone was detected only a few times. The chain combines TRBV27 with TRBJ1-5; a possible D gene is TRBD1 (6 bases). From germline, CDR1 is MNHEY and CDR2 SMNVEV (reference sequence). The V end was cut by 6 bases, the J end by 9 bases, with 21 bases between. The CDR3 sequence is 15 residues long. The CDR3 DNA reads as TGTGCCAGCAGCCCCCGCGGGGGGGCGGTCAGGCCCCAGCATTTT. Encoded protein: CASSPRGGAVRPQHF.

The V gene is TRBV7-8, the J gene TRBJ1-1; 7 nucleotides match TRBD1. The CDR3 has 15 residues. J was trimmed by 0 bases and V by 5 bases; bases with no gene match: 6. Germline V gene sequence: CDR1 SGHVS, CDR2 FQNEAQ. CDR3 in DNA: TGTGCCAGCAGCCTAGGACAGGCTATGAACACTGAAGCTTTCTTT. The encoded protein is CASSLGQAMNTEAFF.

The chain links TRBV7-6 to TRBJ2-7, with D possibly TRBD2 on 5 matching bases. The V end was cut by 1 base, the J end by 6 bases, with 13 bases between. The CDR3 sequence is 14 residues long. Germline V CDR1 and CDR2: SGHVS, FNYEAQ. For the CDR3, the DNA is TGTGCCAGCAGCTTAGTTGTCGGGGTTGGCGAGCAGTACTTC. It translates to CASSLVVGVGEQYF.

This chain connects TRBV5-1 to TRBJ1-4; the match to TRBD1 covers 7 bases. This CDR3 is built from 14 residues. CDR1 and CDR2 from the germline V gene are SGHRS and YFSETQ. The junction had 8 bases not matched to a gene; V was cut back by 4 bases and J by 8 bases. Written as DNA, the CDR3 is TGCGCCAGCAGCACAGGACAGGTCGGAGAAAAACTGTTTTTT. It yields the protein CASSTGQVGEKLFF.

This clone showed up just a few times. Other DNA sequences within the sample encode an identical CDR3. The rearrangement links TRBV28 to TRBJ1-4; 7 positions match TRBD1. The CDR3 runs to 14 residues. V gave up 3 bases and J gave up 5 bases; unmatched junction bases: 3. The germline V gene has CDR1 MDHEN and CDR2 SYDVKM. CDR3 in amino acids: CASSLGGQNEKLFF. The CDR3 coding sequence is TGTGCCAGCAGTTTGGGGGGACAGAATGAAAAACTGTTTTTT. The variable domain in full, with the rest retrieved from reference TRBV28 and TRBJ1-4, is DVKVTQSSRYLVKRTGEKVFLECVQDMDHENMFWYRQDPGLGLRLIYFSYDVKMKEKGDIPEGYSVSREKKERFSLILESASTNQTSMYLCASSLGGQNEKLFFGSGTQLSVL.

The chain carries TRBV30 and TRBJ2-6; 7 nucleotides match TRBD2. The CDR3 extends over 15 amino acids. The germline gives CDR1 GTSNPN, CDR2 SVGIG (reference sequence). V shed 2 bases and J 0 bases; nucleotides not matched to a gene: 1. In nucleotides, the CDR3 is TGTGCCTGGAGTCCGGGAGGCTCTGGGGCCAACGTCCTGACTTTC. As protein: CAWSPGGSGANVLTF.

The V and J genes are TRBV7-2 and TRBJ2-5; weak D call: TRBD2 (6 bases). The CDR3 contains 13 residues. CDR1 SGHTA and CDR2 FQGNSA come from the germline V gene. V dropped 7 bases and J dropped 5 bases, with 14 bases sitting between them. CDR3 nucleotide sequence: TGTGCCAGCACCCCATCTGGGAGGGAGACCCAGTACTTC. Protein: CASTPSGRETQYF.

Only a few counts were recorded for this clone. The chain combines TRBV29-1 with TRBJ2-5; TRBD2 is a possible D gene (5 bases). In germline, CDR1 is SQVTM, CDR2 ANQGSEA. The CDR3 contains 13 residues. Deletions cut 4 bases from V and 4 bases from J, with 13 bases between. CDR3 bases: TGCAGCGTTGTACGGGTTGAGGGAGAGACCCAGTACTTC. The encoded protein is CSVVRVEGETQYF.

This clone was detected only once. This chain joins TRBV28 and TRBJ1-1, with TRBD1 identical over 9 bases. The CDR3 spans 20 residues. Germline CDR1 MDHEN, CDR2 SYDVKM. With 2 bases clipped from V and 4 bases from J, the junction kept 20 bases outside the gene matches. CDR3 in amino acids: CASSLGRGQGLWVRSTEAFF. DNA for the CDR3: TGTGCCAGCAGTTTAGGTAGAGGACAGGGGCTATGGGTGCGAAGCACTGAAGCTTTCTTT.